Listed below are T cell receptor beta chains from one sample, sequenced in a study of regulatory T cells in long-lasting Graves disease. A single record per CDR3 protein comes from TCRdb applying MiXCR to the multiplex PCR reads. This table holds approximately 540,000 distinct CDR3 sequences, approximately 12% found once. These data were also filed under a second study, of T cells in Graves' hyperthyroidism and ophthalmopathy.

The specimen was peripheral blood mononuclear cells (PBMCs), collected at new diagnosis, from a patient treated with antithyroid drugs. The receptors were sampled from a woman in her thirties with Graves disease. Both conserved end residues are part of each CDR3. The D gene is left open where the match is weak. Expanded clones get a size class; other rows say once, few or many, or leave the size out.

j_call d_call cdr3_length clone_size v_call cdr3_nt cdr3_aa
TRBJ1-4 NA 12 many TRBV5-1 TGCGCCAGCAGCTCCGAGGATGAAAAACTGTTTTTT CASSSEDEKLFF
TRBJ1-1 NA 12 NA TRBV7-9 TGTGCCAGCACTCTTATGAACACTGAAGCTTTCTTT CASTLMNTEAFF
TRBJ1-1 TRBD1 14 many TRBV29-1 TGCAGCGCCGCTCCCGGGACAGGGGGTACTGAAGCTTTCTTT CSAAPGTGGTEAFF
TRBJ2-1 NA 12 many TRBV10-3 TGTGCCATCAGTGAACGGGGTAATGAGCAGTTCTTC CAISERGNEQFF
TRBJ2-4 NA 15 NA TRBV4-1 TGCGCCAGCAGCCAAAACCAGGGAGCCAAAAACATTCAGTACTTC CASSQNQGAKNIQYF
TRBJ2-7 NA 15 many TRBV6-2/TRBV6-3 TGTGCCAGCAGTTATTACAGGGAGAGCTCCTACGAGCAGTACTTC CASSYYRESSYEQYF
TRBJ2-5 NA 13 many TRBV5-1 TGCGCCAGCAGCTTGGGAGCTATGGAGACCCAGTACTTC CASSLGAMETQYF
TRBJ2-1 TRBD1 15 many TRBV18 TGTGCCAGCTCTACTGACAGGGTCTCCTACAATGAGCAGTTCTTC CASSTDRVSYNEQFF
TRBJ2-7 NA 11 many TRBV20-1 TGCAGTGCTTCTTTCACTTACGAGCAGTACTTC CSASFTYEQYF
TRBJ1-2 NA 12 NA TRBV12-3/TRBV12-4 TGTGCCAGCAGTTTAGCGTCGAGAGGCTACACCTTC CASSLASRGYTF
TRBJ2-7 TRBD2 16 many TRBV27 TGTGCCAGCAGTTCTGGACTAGCGGGAGGAATGAGCGAGCAGTACTTC CASSSGLAGGMSEQYF
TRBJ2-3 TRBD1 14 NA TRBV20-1 TGCAGTGCTAGAGGGACAGGCGCCCCAGATACGCAGTATTTT CSARGTGAPDTQYF
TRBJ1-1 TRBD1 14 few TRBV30 TGTGCCTGGAGTCTAACAGGGGGTTTGACTGAAGCTTTCTTT CAWSLTGGLTEAFF
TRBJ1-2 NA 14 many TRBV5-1 TGCGCCAGCAGCCAAACCACAGGGAACTATGGCTACACCTTC CASSQTTGNYGYTF
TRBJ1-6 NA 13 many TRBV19 TGTGCCAGTAGTATGCCCGGGCAGTCACCCCTCCACTTT CASSMPGQSPLHF
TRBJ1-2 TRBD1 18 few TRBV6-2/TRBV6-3 TGTGCCAGCAGTTACTCGAATCCGAGACAGGGGACGAACTATGGCTACACCTTC CASSYSNPRQGTNYGYTF
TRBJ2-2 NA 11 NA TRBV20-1 TGCAGTGCTGCCCCCGCCGGGGAGCTGTTTTTT CSAAPAGELFF
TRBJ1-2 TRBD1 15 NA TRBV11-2 TGTGCCAGCAGCTTCTTAGGGACAGGGAATAATGGCTACACCTTC CASSFLGTGNNGYTF
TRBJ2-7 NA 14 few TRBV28 TGTGCCAGCAGTTTAGGGGACAACTCCTACGAGCAGTACTTC CASSLGDNSYEQYF
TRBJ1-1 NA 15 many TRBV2 TGTGCCAGCAGTGAAGGTCAGGGGCGTAACACTGAAGCTTTCTTT CASSEGQGRNTEAFF
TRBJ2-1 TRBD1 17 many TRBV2 TGTGCCAGCAGACCGGACAGGGGGCGAAAGTCCTACAATGAGCAGTTCTTC CASRPDRGRKSYNEQFF
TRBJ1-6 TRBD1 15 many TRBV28 TGTGCCAGCAGTTTCGGGGACAGGGTCAATTCACCCCTCCACTTT CASSFGDRVNSPLHF
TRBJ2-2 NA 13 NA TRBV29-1 TGCAGCGTTGAAGGGACCTCCACCGGGGAGCTGTTTTTT CSVEGTSTGELFF
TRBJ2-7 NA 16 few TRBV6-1 TGTGCCAGCAGTCCCTCAACTAGAGGTAGATTCCACGAGCAGTACTTC CASSPSTRGRFHEQYF
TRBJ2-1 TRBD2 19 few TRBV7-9 TGTGCCAGCAGCTTAGGATCTTGGACTAGCGGGATATCCTACAATGAGCAGTTCTTC CASSLGSWTSGISYNEQFF
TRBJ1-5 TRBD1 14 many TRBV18 TGTGCCAGCTCACCACAGGGGGCGGATCAGCCCCAGCATTTT CASSPQGADQPQHF
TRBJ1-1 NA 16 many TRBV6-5 TGTGCCAGCAGTTACTCGAAACAGGGTATTGCTACTGAAGCTTTCTTT CASSYSKQGIATEAFF
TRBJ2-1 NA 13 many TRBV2 TGTGCCAGCAGTACGCTAGGGAACAATGAGCAGTTCTTC CASSTLGNNEQFF
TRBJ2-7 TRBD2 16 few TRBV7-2 TGTGCCAGCAGCTTAGCACGGACTAGCGGAACCTACGAGCAGTACTTC CASSLARTSGTYEQYF